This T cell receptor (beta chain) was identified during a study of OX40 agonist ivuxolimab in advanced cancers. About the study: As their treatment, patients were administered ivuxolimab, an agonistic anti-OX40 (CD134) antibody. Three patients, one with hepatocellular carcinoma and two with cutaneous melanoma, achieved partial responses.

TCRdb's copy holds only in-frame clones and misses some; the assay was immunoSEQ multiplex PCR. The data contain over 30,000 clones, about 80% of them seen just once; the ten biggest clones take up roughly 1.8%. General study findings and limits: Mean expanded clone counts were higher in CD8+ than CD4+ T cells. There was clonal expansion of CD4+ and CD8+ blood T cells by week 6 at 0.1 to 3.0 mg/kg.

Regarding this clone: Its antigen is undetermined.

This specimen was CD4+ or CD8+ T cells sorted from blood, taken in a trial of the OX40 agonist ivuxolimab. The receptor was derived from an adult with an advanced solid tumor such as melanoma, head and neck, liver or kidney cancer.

The CDR3 nucleotides read TGTGCCAGCAGCCTGCAAACGCTGCGTTCCACAGATACGCAGTATTTT. Its protein product is CASSLQTLRSTDTQYF. The rearrangement uses TRBV7-6 and TRBJ2-3; D unresolved. The CDR3 spans 16 residues. CDR1 and CDR2 from the germline V gene are SGHVS and FNYEAQ. V shed 5 bases and J shed 2 bases, with 17 bases lying between them.